The 14 T cell receptor beta chains reported below all come from one sample, sequenced in a study of T cell clonality in common variable immunodeficiency. Overall study results and limits: In common variable immunodeficiency, TCR beta chains reportedly carried fewer deletions and N-nucleotide insertions.

Generated by immunoSEQ multiplex PCR, the TCRdb table keeps only in-frame clones and is missing some. Across 15,000 to 16,000 clones, the top ten clones capture roughly 4.9% of the sample. No antigen has been identified for these receptors. Sequencing was carried out using peripheral blood mononuclear cells. The receptors were gathered from a human donor with common variable immunodeficiency.

Partial CDR3 DNA: TGTGCCAGCATGAGGGGACAGCCCTCCTACGAG. This sequence encodes CASMRGQPSYE. The CDR3, in full, reads CASMRGQPSYEQYF. This chain links TRBV5-6 with TRBJ2-7; 7 positions agree with TRBD1. The CDR3 goes on 3 residues after the read ends, and that part is filled in from the germline J gene. Germline CDR1 is SGHDT and CDR2 is YYEEEE. The CDR3 covers 14 residues. The junction had 6 bases not matched to a gene; V was cut back by 6 bases and J by 0 bases.

With respect to this clone: The DNA ends 3 residues before the CDR3 does, and the rest of the CDR3 is filled in from the germline J gene. This chain links TRBV12-3 or TRBV12-4 with TRBJ2-2; D perhaps matches TRBD2 (6 bases). This CDR3 spans 13 amino acids. CDR3 DNA, as far as it was read: TGTGCCAGCAGTTTAAGGGACGCGGGGAAG. This codes for CASSLRDAGK. The CDR3 as a whole reads CASSLRDAGKLFF.

The CDR3 sequence is CASSFGRLNTEAFF. The sequenced part of the CDR3 DNA is TGTGCCAGCAGCTTTGGCCGACTAAACACTGAA. The J gene is TRBJ1-1, the V gene TRBV7-6; D gene ambiguous. From the germline J gene comes the end of the CDR3, since the read stops 3 residues before it. The CDR3 length is 14 residues. CDR1 and CDR2 from the germline V gene are SGHVS and FNYEAQ. V lost 3 bases, J lost 2 bases, and 10 bases lay in between.

With respect to this clone: Read coverage stops 3 residues before the CDR3 terminus; the germline J gene supplies the remainder. The rearrangement uses TRBV2 and TRBJ2-5; the match to TRBD2 covers 7 bases. Germline lookup yields CDR1 SNHLY and CDR2 FYNNEI. J was trimmed by 4 bases and V by 5 bases; bases with no gene match: 7. The CDR3 runs to 14 residues. The sequenced part of the CDR3 DNA is TGTGCCAGCAGTCATTGGACTAGAATAGAGACC. Its translation is CASSHWTRIET. The entire CDR3 protein reads CASSHWTRIETQYF.

This clone ranks as medium-sized in terms of frequency. The observed sequence ends 3 residues before the CDR3 terminus, with the missing tail filled in from the germline J gene. This sequence joins TRBV29-1 and TRBJ1-5, with 7 bases aligning to TRBD1. V was pared by 5 bases and J by 4 bases, with 5 bases of the junction left unmatched. Germline CDR1 reads SQVTM; CDR2 reads ANQGSEA. CDR3 length equals 13 residues. The CDR3 reads CSVRDSQNQPQHF. The part of the CDR3 DNA that was read is TGCAGCGTTCGGGACAGCCAAAATCAGCCC.

For this clone: The read gets to within 3 residues of the CDR3 end, and the germline J gene fills in the rest. The chain uses TRBV6-1 and TRBJ2-1; D gene uncertain. V gave up 1 base and J gave up 3 bases, with 10 bases separating them. The germline CDR1 and CDR2 sequences are MNHNS and SASEGT. The CDR3 runs 15 residues. The CDR3 region is CASSEGLPIYNEQFF. CDR3 DNA (partial): TGTGCCAGCAGTGAAGGGCTCCCGATCTACAATGAG.

Concerning this clone itself: The missing CDR3 end, 3 residues past where the read stops, is filled in from the germline J gene. The chain uses TRBV18 and TRBJ2-3; TRBD2 matches at 11 bases. J lost 3 bases, V lost 3 bases, and 8 bases had no gene match. Germline values: CDR1 KGHSH, CDR2 LQKENI. The CDR3 runs to 17 residues. The CDR3 protein is CASSPTFSGGATDTQYF. The sequenced CDR3 bases are TGTGCCAGCTCACCGACTTTTAGCGGGGGGGCGACAGATACG.

Regarding this clone: The read comes to an end 3 residues before the CDR3 does, leaving the germline J gene to fill in the end. This chain joins TRBV9 and TRBJ2-5, with D perhaps being TRBD1 or TRBD2 (5 bases each). This CDR3 contains 13 residues. V shed 4 bases and J shed 2 bases, with 9 bases lying between them. The germline CDR1 and CDR2 sequences are SGDLS and YYNGEE. The sequenced CDR3 bases are TGTGCCAGCAGCCCAGAGGGGCAAGAGACC. Amino acids: CASSPEGQET. The CDR3 in full is CASSPEGQETQYF.

Concerning this clone: The read ends 3 residues shy of where the CDR3 ends; the end is completed using the germline J gene. The chain employs TRBV11-1 and TRBJ1-1, with TRBD1 matching over 7 bases. J gave up 5 bases and V 5 bases, and 11 bases lay outside the gene matches. The CDR3 spans 15 residues. The germline gives CDR1 SGHAT, CDR2 FQDESV (reference sequence). The covered CDR3 bases are TGTGCCAGCAGCCGCCTGGGGCAGGGGGGAACTGAA. It translates to CASSRLGQGGTE. The whole CDR3 protein is CASSRLGQGGTEAFF.

In regard to this clone: Coverage ceases 3 residues before the CDR3 finishes, and the germline J gene fills in the end. This chain joins TRBV20-1 and TRBJ1-1, with 8 bases identical to TRBD1. The CDR3 spans 14 residues. Looked up from germline, CDR1 is DFQATT and CDR2 is SNEGSKA (reference sequence). V lost 6 bases and J lost 7; bases outside the gene matches: 13. Here the CDR3 reads CSALLGTGSFEAFF. Partial CDR3 DNA: TGCAGTGCCTTATTAGGGACAGGATCCTTTGAA.

The sequenced CDR3 bases are TGCGCCAGCAGCCCAGACTCGCAAGAGACC. This gives the protein CASSPDSQET. The entire CDR3 protein is CASSPDSQETQYF. This chain connects TRBV5-1 to TRBJ2-5; the D is unclear. The read halts 3 residues ahead of the CDR3 end, with the missing end drawn from the germline J gene. Germline CDR1 and CDR2: SGHRS and YFSETQ. Trimming cost V 4 bases and J 2 bases, with 9 bases left between them. This CDR3 contains 13 residues.

Note on this clone: The read ends 3 residues early relative to the CDR3; the germline J gene fills the gap. The chain combines TRBV23-1 with TRBJ1-2; D uncertain. TRBV23-1 is an ORF for which the function is uncertain. Trimming removed 9 bases from V and 0 bases from J, with 11 bases in between. The CDR3 contains 13 residues. The DNA read from the CDR3 is TGCGCCAGTTTAGAGCTTGCTAACTATGGC. It yields the protein CASLELANYG. The entire CDR3 is CASLELANYGYTF.

Notes on this clone: The read ends 3 residues before the CDR3 terminus; that terminus is restored from the germline J gene. The chain uses TRBV30 and TRBJ1-5; D remains ambiguous. The CDR3 loop spans 16 amino acids. The V end lost 0 bases, the J end lost 0 bases, and 12 bases lay between the germline ends. Germline lookup yields CDR1 GTSNPN and CDR2 SVGIG (reference sequence). The CDR3 sequence: CAWSVGYLSSNQPQHF. Incomplete CDR3 DNA: TGTGCCTGGAGTGTAGGGTACTTATCTAGCAATCAGCCC.

On this clone: The CDR3 end is not reached by the read, which stops 3 residues before it; the germline J gene fills it in. The J gene is TRBJ2-3, the V gene TRBV30; D gene unclear. Trimming cost V 2 bases and J 4 bases, with 10 bases left between them. Germline lookup yields CDR1 GTSNPN and CDR2 SVGIG (reference sequence). This CDR3 has 13 amino acids. The CDR3 reads CAWSKGGPDTQYF. CDR3 DNA (partial): TGTGCCTGGAGTAAGGGTGGCCCAGATACG.